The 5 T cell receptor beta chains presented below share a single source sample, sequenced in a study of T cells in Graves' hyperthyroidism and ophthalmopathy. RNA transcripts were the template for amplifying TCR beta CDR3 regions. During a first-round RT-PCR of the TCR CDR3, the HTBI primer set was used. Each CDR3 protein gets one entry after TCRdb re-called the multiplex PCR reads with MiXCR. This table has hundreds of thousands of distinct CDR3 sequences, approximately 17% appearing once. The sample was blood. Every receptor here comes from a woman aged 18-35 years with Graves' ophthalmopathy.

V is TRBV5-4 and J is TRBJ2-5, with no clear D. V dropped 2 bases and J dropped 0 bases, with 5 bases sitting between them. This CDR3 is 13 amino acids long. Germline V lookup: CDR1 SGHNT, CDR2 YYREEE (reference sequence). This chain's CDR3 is CASSFPHQETQYF. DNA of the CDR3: TGTGCCAGCAGCTTCCCGCACCAAGAGACCCAGTACTTC.

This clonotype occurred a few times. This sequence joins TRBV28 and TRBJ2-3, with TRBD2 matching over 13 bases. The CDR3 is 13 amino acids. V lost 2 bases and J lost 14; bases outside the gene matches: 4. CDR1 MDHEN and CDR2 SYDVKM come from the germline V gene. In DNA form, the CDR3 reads TGTGCCAGCAGTTTAAGGACTAGCGGGGGCGGGTATTTT. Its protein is CASSLRTSGGGYF.

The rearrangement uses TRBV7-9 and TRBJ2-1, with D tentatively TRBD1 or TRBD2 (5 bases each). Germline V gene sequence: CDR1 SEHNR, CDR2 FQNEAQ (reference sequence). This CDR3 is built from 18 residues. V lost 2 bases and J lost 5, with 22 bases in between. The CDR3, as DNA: TGTGCCAGCAGCTTAATGGGGACGGTAGATCCGGAGGACAATGAGCAGTTCTTC. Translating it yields CASSLMGTVDPEDNEQFF.

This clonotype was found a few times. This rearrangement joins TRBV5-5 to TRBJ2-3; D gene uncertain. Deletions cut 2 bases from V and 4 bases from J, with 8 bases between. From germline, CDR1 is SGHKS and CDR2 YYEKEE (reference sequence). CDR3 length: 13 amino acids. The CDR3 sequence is CASSFQVSDTQYF. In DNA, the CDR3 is TGTGCCAGCAGCTTTCAGGTTTCAGATACGCAGTATTTT.

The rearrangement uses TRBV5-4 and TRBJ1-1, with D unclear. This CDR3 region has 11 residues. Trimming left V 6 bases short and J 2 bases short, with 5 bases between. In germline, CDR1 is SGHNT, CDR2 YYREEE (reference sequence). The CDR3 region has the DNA TGTGCCAGCATGACCAACACTGAAGCTTTCTTT. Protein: CASMTNTEAFF.